Listed below are T cell receptor beta chains from one sample, sequenced in a study of PD-L1 blockade in urothelial cancer. Sequencing was performed with immunoSEQ multiplex PCR; in TCRdb, only in-frame clones are kept and a portion is missing. Found here are 20,000 to 25,000 clones, around 85% of them singletons; the top ten hold approximately 2.8%. The source was PBMCs, collected around atezolizumab (anti-PD-L1) treatment. The receptor source for this set is a man aged 45 to 65 with urothelial cancer. The CDR3 runs from the conserved cysteine through the conserved F or W. Fields, in order: J gene, D gene, V gene, clone size, CDR3 DNA, CDR3 protein. A D gene is named only where the DNA matches it firmly. Clone sizes are given selectively: once, few, many, or a class where the clone is expanded.

TRBJ2-7	NA	TRBV6-4	once	TGTGCCAGAGACGGGGACGAGCAGTACTTC	CARDGDEQYF
TRBJ2-6	TRBD1	TRBV18	NA	TGTGCCAGCTCACCATACCCGGACAGGGGGCATAAGGGGGCCAACGTCCTGACTTTC	CASSPYPDRGHKGANVLTF
TRBJ1-5	NA	TRBV18	few	TGTGCCAGCTCACCGGGGCAGCTTAGCAATCAGCCCCAGCATTTT	CASSPGQLSNQPQHF
TRBJ2-7	NA	TRBV4-3	NA	TGCGCCAGCAGCCAAACCCCGGGGGAGCAGTACTTC	CASSQTPGEQYF
TRBJ1-4	NA	TRBV7-9	NA	TGTGCCAGCAGCTTAGTCGCGGGACGAAATGAAAAACTGTTTTTT	CASSLVAGRNEKLFF
TRBJ2-3	TRBD2	TRBV4-3	NA	TGCGCCAGCAGCCTGGGACTAGCGGATACAGATACGCAGTATTTT	CASSLGLADTDTQYF
TRBJ2-5	TRBD1	TRBV19	NA	TGTGCCAGTAGAAGGGACAGCCAAGAGACCCAGTACTTC	CASRRDSQETQYF
TRBJ2-7	TRBD1	TRBV7-6	NA	TGTGCCAGCAGCTTTGCCGGGACAGGGGACTCCTACGAGCAGTACTTC	CASSFAGTGDSYEQYF
TRBJ2-2	TRBD1	TRBV7-3	NA	TGTGCCAGCAGCTTAAGGACAGGGGGGAATCAAAACACCGGGGAGCTGTTTTTT	CASSLRTGGNQNTGELFF
TRBJ1-6	TRBD1	TRBV6-5	NA	TGTGCCAGCAGTCAAACACAGGGGAGCGATTCACCCCTCCACTTT	CASSQTQGSDSPLHF
TRBJ1-4	TRBD1	TRBV11-2	NA	TGTGCCAGCAGCCTAACAGGGGGCCCTGAAAAACTGTTTTTT	CASSLTGGPEKLFF
TRBJ2-1	NA	TRBV7-9	NA	TGTGCCAGCGCCGCCCGGGAATATAATGAGCAGTTCTTC	CASAAREYNEQFF
TRBJ2-3	NA	TRBV7-2	NA	TGTGCCAGCAGTTTACAGGGTGGCACAGATACGCAGTATTTT	CASSLQGGTDTQYF
TRBJ2-5	TRBD2	TRBV12-5	NA	TGTGCTAGTGGTTCCAGACTAGCGGGGGCATTCCAAGAGACCCAGTACTTC	CASGSRLAGAFQETQYF
TRBJ2-5	TRBD1	TRBV25-1	once	TGTGCCAGCAGTGAAGGACAGGGGACGGTGGAGACCCAGTACTTC	CASSEGQGTVETQYF
TRBJ2-2	NA	TRBV10-1	NA	TGCGCCAGCAGTGAATGGGGGCACGGGTCCGGGGAGCTGTTTTTT	CASSEWGHGSGELFF
TRBJ2-1	NA	TRBV7-9	NA	TGTGCCAGCAGCTTAGTAGGGGGGAGGGCCTACAATGAGCAGTTCTTC	CASSLVGGRAYNEQFF
TRBJ2-1	NA	TRBV21-1	once	TGTGCCAGCAGCAACTCCGGGACTAGCGGGTACAATGAGCAGTTCTTC	CASSNSGTSGYNEQFF
TRBJ2-3	TRBD2	TRBV27	NA	TGTGCCAGCAGTTTATTAGCGGGACTCTCAGATACGCAGTATTTT	CASSLLAGLSDTQYF
TRBJ2-1	TRBD2	TRBV28	NA	TGTGCCAGCAGTTCCCCTTATAGCCCCCCCCTAGCGGGGGTACACAATGAGCAGTTCTTC	CASSSPYSPPLAGVHNEQFF
TRBJ2-7	TRBD1	TRBV5-1	NA	TGCGCCAGCAGCCACGGACAGGGGGCGGGGGAGCAGTACTTC	CASSHGQGAGEQYF
TRBJ2-7	TRBD1	TRBV6-6	NA	TGTGCCAGCACCAACAGGGGTAGCGAGCAGTACTTC	CASTNRGSEQYF
TRBJ2-1	TRBD1	TRBV7-2	NA	TGTGCCAGCAGCCATGGACAGGGTTTAGGTGAGCAGTTCTTC	CASSHGQGLGEQFF
TRBJ2-5	NA	TRBV3-1/TRBV3-2	NA	TGTGCCTCCGGGGAGACCCAGTACTTC	CASGETQYF
TRBJ2-1	NA	TRBV5-4	NA	TGTGCCAGCAGCTTGGGACTAGTATCCCACAATGAGCAGTTCTTC	CASSLGLVSHNEQFF
TRBJ2-5	NA	TRBV11-2	NA	TGTGCCAGCAGGGCGGGCAGCTGGTCAGAGACCCAGTACTTC	CASRAGSWSETQYF
TRBJ2-5	NA	TRBV7-3	NA	TGTGCCAGCAGCTTAAACCCCCAGGGGTCGTACCAAGAGACCCAGTACTTC	CASSLNPQGSYQETQYF
TRBJ2-3	NA	TRBV18	NA	TGTGCCAGCTCACCTCTCCCTAGCACAGATACGCAGTATTTT	CASSPLPSTDTQYF
TRBJ2-5	TRBD2	TRBV5-8	NA	TGTGCCAGCAGCTCCGGACTAGCGGGGGCTTTGGAGACCCAGTACTTC	CASSSGLAGALETQYF
TRBJ2-7	NA	TRBV7-9	NA	TGTGCCAGCAGCCCTACAGGGTGGGAGCAGTACTTC	CASSPTGWEQYF
TRBJ1-2	TRBD1	TRBV30	NA	TGTGCCTGGAGTGTACAGAGGGGGCACAACCCAGATGGCTACACCTTC	CAWSVQRGHNPDGYTF
TRBJ1-3	TRBD1	TRBV27	once	TGTGCCAGCATATTGAAGGAGCCCCGCCAGGGGGCTGGAAACACCATATATTTT	CASILKEPRQGAGNTIYF
TRBJ2-2	TRBD1	TRBV5-1	NA	TGCGCCAGCAGCTTGAGCACAGGGGGCAATTTGGGGACCGGGGAGCTGTTTTTT	CASSLSTGGNLGTGELFF
TRBJ2-7	NA	TRBV25-1	NA	TGTGCCAGCAGTCGTCAGGGGAGGGCGTACGAGCAGTACTTC	CASSRQGRAYEQYF
TRBJ1-5	NA	TRBV19	NA	TGTGCCAGTAGTACCATCAGGGAAAGGGCCCAGCCCCAGCATTTT	CASSTIRERAQPQHF